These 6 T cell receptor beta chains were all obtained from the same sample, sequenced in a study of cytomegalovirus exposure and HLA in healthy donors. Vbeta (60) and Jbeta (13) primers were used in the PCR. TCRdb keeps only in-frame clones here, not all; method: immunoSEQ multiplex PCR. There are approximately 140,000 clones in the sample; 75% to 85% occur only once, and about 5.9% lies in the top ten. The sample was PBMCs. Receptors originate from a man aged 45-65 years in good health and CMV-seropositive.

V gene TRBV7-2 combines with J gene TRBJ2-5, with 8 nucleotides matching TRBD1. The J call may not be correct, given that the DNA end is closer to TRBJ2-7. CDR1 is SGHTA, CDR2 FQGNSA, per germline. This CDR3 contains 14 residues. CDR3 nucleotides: TGTGCCAGCAGCAGGGACAGGCACTCCTACGAGCAGTACTTC. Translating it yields CASSRDRHSYEQYF.

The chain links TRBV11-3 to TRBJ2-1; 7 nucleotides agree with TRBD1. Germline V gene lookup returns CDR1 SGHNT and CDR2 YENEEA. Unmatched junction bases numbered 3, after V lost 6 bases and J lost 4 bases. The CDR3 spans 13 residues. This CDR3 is CASSEGQYNEQFF. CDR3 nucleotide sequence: TGTGCCAGCAGTGAGGGACAGTACAATGAGCAGTTCTTC.

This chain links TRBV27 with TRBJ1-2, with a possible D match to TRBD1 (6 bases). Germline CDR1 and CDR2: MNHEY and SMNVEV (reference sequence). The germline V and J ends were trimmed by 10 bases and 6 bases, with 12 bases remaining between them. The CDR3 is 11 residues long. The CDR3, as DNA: TGTGCCACCGGGACAAACAATGGCTACACCTTC. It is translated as CATGTNNGYTF.

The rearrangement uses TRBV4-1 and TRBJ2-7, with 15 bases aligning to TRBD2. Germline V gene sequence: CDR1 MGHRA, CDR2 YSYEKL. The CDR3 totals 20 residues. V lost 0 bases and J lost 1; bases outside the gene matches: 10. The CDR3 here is CASSQESAGLAGGESYEQYF. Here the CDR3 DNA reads TGCGCCAGCAGCCAAGAAAGCGCGGGACTAGCGGGAGGAGAATCCTACGAGCAGTACTTC.

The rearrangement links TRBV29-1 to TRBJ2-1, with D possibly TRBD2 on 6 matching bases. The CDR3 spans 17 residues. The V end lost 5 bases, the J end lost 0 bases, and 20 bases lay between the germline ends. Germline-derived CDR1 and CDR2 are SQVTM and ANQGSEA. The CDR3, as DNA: TGCAGCGTTCCACCTCGGGGTAGCGGCAGCTCCTACAATGAGCAGTTCTTC. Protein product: CSVPPRGSGSSYNEQFF.

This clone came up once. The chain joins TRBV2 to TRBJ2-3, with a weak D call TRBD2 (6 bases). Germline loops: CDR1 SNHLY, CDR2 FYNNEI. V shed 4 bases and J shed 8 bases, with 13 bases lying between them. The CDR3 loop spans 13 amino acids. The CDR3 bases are TGTGCCAGCAGTGGGGTAGCCGGGGGTACGCAGTATTTT. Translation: CASSGVAGGTQYF. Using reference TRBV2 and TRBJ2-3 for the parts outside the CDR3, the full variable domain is EPEVTQTPSHQVTQMGQEVILRCVPISNHLYFYWYRQILGQKVEFLVSFYNNEISEKSEIFDDQFSVERPDGSNFTLKIRSTKLEDSAMYFCASSGVAGGTQYFGPGTRLTVL.